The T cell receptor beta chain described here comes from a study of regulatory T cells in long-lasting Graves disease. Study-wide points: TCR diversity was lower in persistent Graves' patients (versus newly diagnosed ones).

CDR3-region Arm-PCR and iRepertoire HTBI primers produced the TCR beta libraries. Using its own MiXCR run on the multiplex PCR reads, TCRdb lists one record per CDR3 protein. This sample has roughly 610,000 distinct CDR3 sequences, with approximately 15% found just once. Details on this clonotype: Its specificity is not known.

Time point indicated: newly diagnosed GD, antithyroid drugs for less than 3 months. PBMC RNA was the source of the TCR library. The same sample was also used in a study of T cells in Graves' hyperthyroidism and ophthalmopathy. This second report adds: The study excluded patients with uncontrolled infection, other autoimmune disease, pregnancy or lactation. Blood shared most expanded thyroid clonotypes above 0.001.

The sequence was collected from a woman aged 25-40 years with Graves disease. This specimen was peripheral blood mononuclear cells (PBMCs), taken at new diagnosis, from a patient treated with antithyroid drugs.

The CDR3 DNA is TGTGCCAGCTCACCACGGCGGGACAGGGGAACTGAGCAGTTCTTC. Residues: CASSPRRDRGTEQFF. The chain carries TRBV18 and TRBJ2-1, with 10 nucleotides matching TRBD1. The CDR3 spans 15 residues. Germline-derived CDR1 and CDR2 are KGHSH and LQKENI. Unmatched junction bases numbered 6, after V lost 1 base and J lost 9 bases.